A single sample is the source of the 24 T cell receptor beta chains below, sequenced in a study of OX40 agonist ivuxolimab in advanced cancers. Using immunoSEQ multiplex PCR, the repertoire was profiled, and TCRdb retains in-frame clones only, with some absent. The sample includes fewer than 80,000 clones, over 80% of them seen just once. The source material was CD4+ or CD8+ T cells sorted from blood, sampled in a trial of the OX40 agonist ivuxolimab. Every receptor here comes from an adult with an advanced solid tumor such as melanoma, head and neck, liver or kidney cancer.

This chain joins TRBV7-8 and TRBJ2-1; 10 bases map to TRBD2. CDR1 and CDR2 from the germline V gene are SGHVS and FQNEAQ. The V gene end was trimmed by 0 bases and the J gene end by 3 bases; junction bases not matched to a gene: 14. CDR3 size: 20 residues. CDR3 nucleotides: TGTGCCAGCAGCTTAGCGTTGGGACTAGCGAATCCCGGTAGCTACAATGAGCAGTTCTTC. Translating gives CASSLALGLANPGSYNEQFF.

This chain connects TRBV7-8 to TRBJ1-2; D remains ambiguous. Trimming stripped 4 bases from V and 7 bases from J, with 19 bases between. Germline loops: CDR1 SGHVS, CDR2 FQNEAQ. There are 15 residues in the CDR3. This CDR3 reads CASSSAAPGFGGYTF. As DNA, the CDR3 is TGTGCCAGCAGCTCGGCGGCGCCGGGGTTTGGTGGCTACACCTTC.

The genes are TRBV28 and TRBJ2-7, with D possibly matching TRBD2 (5 bases). This CDR3 contains 16 residues. Between the trimmed V and J ends, which lost 3 bases and 0 bases, there was a span of 15 bases. Germline-derived CDR1 and CDR2 are MDHEN and SYDVKM. CDR3 region: CASSLGERLPSYEQYF. The DNA for the CDR3 is TGTGCCAGCAGTTTGGGCGAGAGACTACCCTCCTACGAGCAGTACTTC.

For the CDR3, the DNA is TGTGCCAGCAGTTACTCGATTGGAGACTCCTACAATGAGCAGTTCTTC. This gives the protein CASSYSIGDSYNEQFF. This chain connects TRBV6-5 to TRBJ2-1; D is ambiguous. This CDR3 is 16 amino acids long. V lost 0 bases to trimming and J lost 0 bases, with 9 bases between them. Per germline, CDR1 MNHEY and CDR2 SVGAGI.

In DNA, the CDR3 is TGTGCCAGCAGCGGCTCCCTAGCGCCCCTGGGCGAGGATACGCAGTATTTT. Translating gives CASSGSLAPLGEDTQYF. The chain is built from TRBV13 and TRBJ2-3; TRBD2 might be the D (6 bases). CDR3 length equals 17 residues. V lost 5 bases, J lost 6 bases, and 24 bases lay in between. Germline-derived CDR1 and CDR2 are PRHDT and FYEKMQ (reference sequence).

The rearrangement links TRBV6-6 to TRBJ2-7; D unclear. V lost 0 bases, J lost 4 bases, and 13 bases lay in between. Germline V gene data show CDR1 as MNHNY and CDR2 as SVGAGI (reference sequence). The CDR3 contains 15 residues. The CDR3 region is CASSYSIPLEYEQYF. In nucleotides, the CDR3 is TGTGCCAGCAGTTACTCGATCCCGCTCGAATACGAGCAGTACTTC.

The rearrangement links TRBV4-2 to TRBJ2-7; a possible D gene is TRBD1 (6 bases). With 0 bases removed from V and 2 bases from J, the gap between germline ends came to 17 bases. CDR1 is LGHNA and CDR2 is YNFKEQ in the germline V gene. The CDR3 is 17 residues long. CDR3 sequence (DNA): TGTGCCAGCAGCCAAGACACGACTACAGGGACCACCTACGAGCAGTACTTC. This codes for CASSQDTTTGTTYEQYF.

The V and J genes are TRBV28 and TRBJ2-7; perhaps D is TRBD1 or TRBD2 (5 bases each). The V end was cut by 4 bases, the J end by 2 bases, with 15 bases between. CDR1 MDHEN and CDR2 SYDVKM come from the germline V gene. The CDR3 is 15 amino acids. The CDR3 is CASSSSGTGTYEQYF. The CDR3 nucleotides are TGTGCCAGCAGTTCATCCGGGACGGGGACCTACGAGCAGTACTTC.

The chain links TRBV7-3 to TRBJ2-1; the D gene is possibly TRBD2 (5 bases). V lost 6 bases and J 0 bases, leaving 12 bases between the germline ends. The V gene's germline CDR1 is SGHTA and CDR2 FQGTGA. CDR3 size: 15 residues. The CDR3 nucleotides are TGTGCCAGCAGGGAAAGCGGCCTCTCCTACAATGAGCAGTTCTTC. It encodes CASRESGLSYNEQFF.

The rearrangement joins TRBV28 to TRBJ2-7; a possible D gene is TRBD1 (5 bases). Trimming took 2 bases from V and 5 from J, leaving 7 bases between them. Germline V gene lookup returns CDR1 MDHEN and CDR2 SYDVKM. CDR3 length equals 12 residues. CDR3 in DNA: TGTGCCAGCAGTTTACCGGACAACGAGCAGTACTTC. This encodes CASSLPDNEQYF.

V is TRBV11-2 and J is TRBJ2-7, with 7 bases lining up with TRBD2. V was pared by 2 bases and J by 3 bases, with 10 bases of the junction left unmatched. From germline, CDR1 is SGHAT and CDR2 FQNNGV. There are 16 residues in the CDR3. CDR3 protein: CASSLLGPSGLYEQYF. The CDR3 nucleotides are TGTGCCAGCAGCTTATTAGGGCCTAGCGGCCTCTACGAGCAGTACTTC.

The J gene is TRBJ1-2, the V gene TRBV23-1; 8 bases match TRBD1. TRBV23-1 is known as an ORF, though its function is uncertain. This CDR3 is built from 16 residues. CDR3 amino acids: CANTARDRSDNYGYTF. For the CDR3, the DNA is TGCGCTAACACTGCCCGGGACAGGTCGGATAACTATGGCTACACCTTC.

The V gene is TRBV12-5, the J gene TRBJ2-2; D might be TRBD2 (5 bases). The germline V gene has CDR1 LGHNT and CDR2 FRNRAP. Between the trimmed V and J ends, which lost 3 bases and 6 bases, there was a span of 20 bases. The CDR3 is made up of 17 amino acids. CDR3 protein: CASGFLARVESSGELFF. The DNA of the CDR3 is TGTGCTAGTGGTTTCCTAGCAAGAGTGGAGAGTTCCGGGGAGCTGTTTTTT. Complete variable domain (other parts from reference TRBV12-5 and TRBJ2-2): DARVTQTPRHKVTEMGQEVTMRCQPILGHNTVFWYRQTMMQGLELLAYFRNRAPLDDSGMPKDRFSAEMPDATLATLKIQPSEPRDSAVYFCASGFLARVESSGELFFGEGSRLTVL.

This chain links TRBV7-6 with TRBJ2-5; no clear D. The CDR3 covers 12 residues. Germline V lookup: CDR1 SGHVS, CDR2 FNYEAQ. Trimming left V 5 bases short and J 4 bases short, with 8 bases between. CDR3 DNA: TGTGCCAGCAGCCGATGGGGAGAGACCCAGTACTTC. Protein sequence: CASSRWGETQYF.

The genes are TRBV11-2 and TRBJ1-2; D is ambiguous. The germline V and J ends were trimmed by 2 bases and 3 bases, with 10 bases remaining between them. The CDR3 sequence is 14 residues long. The germline V gene encodes CDR1 SGHAT and CDR2 FQNNGV. CDR3 DNA: TGTGCCAGCAGCTTATTCGGGGTTGACTATGGCTACACCTTC. Protein: CASSLFGVDYGYTF.

The J gene is TRBJ2-7, the V gene TRBV16, with 8 positions matching TRBD2. Germline lookup yields CDR1 KGHSY and CDR2 FQNENV. Trimming removed 4 bases from V and 9 bases from J; junction bases left unmatched: 8. CDR3 size: 13 residues. CDR3 amino acids: CASSPSLAGGQYF. CDR3 nucleotide sequence: TGTGCCAGCAGCCCCAGTCTGGCGGGAGGGCAGTACTTC.

The CDR3 region has the DNA TGTGCCAGCAGCGGGACCGGGACAGGGCCTTACGAGCAGTACTTC. Its protein product is CASSGTGTGPYEQYF. J is TRBJ2-7 and V is TRBV7-2; the match to TRBD1 covers 9 bases. J lost 4 bases, V lost 5 bases, and 9 bases had no gene match. The germline CDR1 and CDR2 sequences are SGHTA and FQGNSA. The CDR3 totals 15 residues.

This clone was recorded once. This chain connects TRBV9 to TRBJ2-3; no firm D call. The germline V gene has CDR1 SGDLS and CDR2 YYNGEE. Deletions cut 4 bases from V and 5 bases from J, with 11 bases between. The CDR3 runs 13 residues. CDR3 DNA: TGTGCCAGCAGCCCCCCGGCTATAGATACGCAGTATTTT. Translating it yields CASSPPAIDTQYF.

J is TRBJ1-4 and V is TRBV5-4, with D possibly matching TRBD1 (5 bases). Germline assignment: CDR1 SGHNT and CDR2 YYREEE (reference sequence). The CDR3 runs 15 residues. V was cut by 3 bases and J by 6 bases, with 15 bases left in between. CDR3 DNA sequence: TGTGCCAGCAGCTATGGGTGGGGCTCCGATGAAAAACTGTTTTTT. Protein: CASSYGWGSDEKLFF.

This chain uses TRBV6-5 with TRBJ2-3; a weak D match, TRBD1 (5 bases). The CDR3 totals 14 residues. Trimming pared 2 bases from V and 2 bases from J, leaving 8 bases between. Germline assignment: CDR1 MNHEY and CDR2 SVGAGI. The CDR3 sequence: CASSYGANTDTQYF. CDR3 coding DNA: TGTGCCAGCAGTTACGGGGCCAACACAGATACGCAGTATTTT.

This clone was recorded once. The CDR3 DNA is TGTGCCAGCAGCTTTACAGGGGTGAACACTGAAGCTTTCTTT. Amino acid sequence: CASSFTGVNTEAFF. The V gene is TRBV16, the J gene TRBJ1-1, with TRBD1 matching over 7 bases. The length of the CDR3 is 14 residues. V lost 5 bases, J lost 0 bases, and 3 bases stayed unmatched. Germline V gives CDR1 KGHSY, CDR2 FQNENV.

The V and J genes are TRBV19 and TRBJ2-1; TRBD2 is a possible D gene (6 bases). CDR1 LNHDA and CDR2 SQIVND come from the germline V gene (reference sequence). The CDR3 is 15 residues long. The V end lost 2 bases, the J end lost 7 bases, and 15 bases lay between the germline ends. This chain's CDR3 is CASSILAGFRNEQFF. Written as DNA, the CDR3 is TGTGCCAGTAGTATATTGGCGGGATTCAGGAATGAGCAGTTCTTC.

The chain has TRBV27 and TRBJ2-7; D is undetermined. CDR1 and CDR2 from the germline V gene are MNHEY and SMNVEV (reference sequence). V lost 3 bases and J 4 bases, leaving 10 bases between the germline ends. The CDR3 has 13 residues. The CDR3 is CASSLLPTYEQYF. The DNA of the CDR3 is TGTGCCAGCAGTTTGTTGCCGACGTACGAGCAGTACTTC.

This clone is a singleton in its sample. The gene calls are TRBV28 and TRBJ2-7; 10 nucleotides line up with TRBD1. Germline CDR1 reads MDHEN; CDR2 reads SYDVKM. This CDR3 region has 13 residues. The V and J ends lost 8 bases and 4 bases, in that order; junction bases with no gene match: 5. CDR3 DNA: TGTGCCAGCGCGGGGACAGGGGATTACGAGCAGTACTTC. Translated: CASAGTGDYEQYF.